This T cell receptor beta chain stems from a study of blood T cells in healthy people across ages. As for this clonotype: Its antigen is unidentified.

Findings and limits, study-wide: Among long-lived donors, naive CD4+ cells were more numerous and diversity higher than in aged donors.

For the second PCR, which ran for 7 to 11 cycles, a sample-barcoded 5' primer and a J-beta primer mix were used. TCRdb reprocessed the 5' RACE reads via MiXCR and lists one record per CDR3 protein. The sample lists more than 900,000 distinct CDR3 sequences, almost 30% occurring once. These sequences were also reported in another study, on T cells of mothers and their children. This second study notes: A primer called M1S, used in the second PCR, added sample barcodes and 2-4 random nucleotides. Similar effects of thymic selection on TCR recombination output were recorded in related and unrelated pairs.

Source material: blood. The receptor's source is a woman between 40 and 55 years old in good health.

The DNA of the CDR3 is TGCGCCAGCAGCAGGAGGGGGGACAATGAGCAGTTCTTC. It specifies CASSRRGDNEQFF. This chain links TRBV5-1 with TRBJ2-1; D is possibly TRBD1 or TRBD2 (6 bases each). The CDR3 spans 13 residues. Trimming removed 4 bases from V and 5 bases from J, with 10 bases in between. The germline CDR1 and CDR2 sequences are SGHRS and YFSETQ.